A single sample gave rise to the 2 T cell receptor beta chains below, sequenced in a study of T cell responses to AZD1222 COVID-19 vaccine. TCRdb's table, derived via immunoSEQ multiplex PCR, lists solely in-frame clones and lacks some. The table has 150,000 to 200,000 clones, roughly nine tenths seen once; the top ten hold 1% to 1.5%. This specimen consisted of peripheral blood, obtained 28 days after the second AZD1222 dose. All receptors come from an adult who received the AZD1222 COVID-19 vaccine.

The chain joins TRBV5-6 to TRBJ1-1, with unresolved D. Between the trimmed V and J ends, which lost 2 bases and 0 bases, there was a span of 17 bases. CDR1 and CDR2 (germline): SGHDT, YYEEEE. The CDR3 spans 17 residues. CDR3: CASSFAGDGRMNTEAFF. The CDR3 DNA is TGTGCCAGCAGCTTTGCGGGAGACGGTAGAATGAACACTGAAGCTTTCTTT.

The chain has TRBV9 and TRBJ2-2; 12 positions match TRBD2. The CDR3 extends over 21 amino acids. The ends lost 4 bases at V and 4 bases at J; junction bases unmatched: 20. The V gene's germline CDR1 is SGDLS and CDR2 YYNGEE. CDR3 amino acids: CASSPPLDRLAGVVSTGELFF. CDR3 sequence (DNA): TGTGCCAGCAGCCCCCCATTGGACCGACTAGCGGGAGTTGTGAGCACCGGGGAGCTGTTTTTT.